The 3 T cell receptor beta chains listed next were all sequenced from one sample in a study of a mutant IDH1 vaccine in newly diagnosed glioma. Profiled with immunoSEQ multiplex PCR; TCRdb holds only in-frame clones, not every one. The sample holds approximately 58,000 clones, around 83% seen once. These TCRs' antigens remain unknown. The time point is: week 47, end of study. Vaccination comprised doses that each held 300 ug of mutant IDH1 20-mer peptide, plus topical imiquimod. The sample was PBMCs, taken from a glioma patient whose treatment included an IDH1 peptide vaccine. The receptors were sampled from a man aged 30 to 39 with glioma.

The J gene is TRBJ1-1, the V gene TRBV28, with unresolved D. Germline assignment: CDR1 MDHEN and CDR2 SYDVKM. V was cut by 7 bases and J by 10 bases, with 13 bases left in between. This CDR3 region has 11 residues. The CDR3 DNA reads as TGTGCCAGCACTCGGGGTTCTGGAGCTTTCTTT. The encoded protein is CASTRGSGAFF.

This clone was seen a few times. The genes are TRBV19 and TRBJ1-3, with 8 positions matching TRBD1. Germline CDR1 LNHDA, CDR2 SQIVND (reference sequence). V shed 5 bases, J shed 0 bases, and the junction held 12 bases outside the gene matches. The CDR3 runs to 18 residues. The CDR3 DNA follows: TGTGCCAGTAGTTTTCTTCCGGGGACAGGAATCTCTGGAAACACCATATATTTT. It yields the protein CASSFLPGTGISGNTIYF.

This clone showed up just a few times. The rearrangement links TRBV2 to TRBJ1-1; 8 bases line up with TRBD1. The CDR3 contains 17 residues. The trim removed 1 base at V and 1 base at J, leaving 8 bases unmatched. Germline V gene data show CDR1 as SNHLY and CDR2 as FYNNEI. The CDR3 DNA sequence: TGTGCCAGCAGTGAAGTGACCGGGACAGGAACGAACACTGAAGCTTTCTTT. It is translated as CASSEVTGTGTNTEAFF.